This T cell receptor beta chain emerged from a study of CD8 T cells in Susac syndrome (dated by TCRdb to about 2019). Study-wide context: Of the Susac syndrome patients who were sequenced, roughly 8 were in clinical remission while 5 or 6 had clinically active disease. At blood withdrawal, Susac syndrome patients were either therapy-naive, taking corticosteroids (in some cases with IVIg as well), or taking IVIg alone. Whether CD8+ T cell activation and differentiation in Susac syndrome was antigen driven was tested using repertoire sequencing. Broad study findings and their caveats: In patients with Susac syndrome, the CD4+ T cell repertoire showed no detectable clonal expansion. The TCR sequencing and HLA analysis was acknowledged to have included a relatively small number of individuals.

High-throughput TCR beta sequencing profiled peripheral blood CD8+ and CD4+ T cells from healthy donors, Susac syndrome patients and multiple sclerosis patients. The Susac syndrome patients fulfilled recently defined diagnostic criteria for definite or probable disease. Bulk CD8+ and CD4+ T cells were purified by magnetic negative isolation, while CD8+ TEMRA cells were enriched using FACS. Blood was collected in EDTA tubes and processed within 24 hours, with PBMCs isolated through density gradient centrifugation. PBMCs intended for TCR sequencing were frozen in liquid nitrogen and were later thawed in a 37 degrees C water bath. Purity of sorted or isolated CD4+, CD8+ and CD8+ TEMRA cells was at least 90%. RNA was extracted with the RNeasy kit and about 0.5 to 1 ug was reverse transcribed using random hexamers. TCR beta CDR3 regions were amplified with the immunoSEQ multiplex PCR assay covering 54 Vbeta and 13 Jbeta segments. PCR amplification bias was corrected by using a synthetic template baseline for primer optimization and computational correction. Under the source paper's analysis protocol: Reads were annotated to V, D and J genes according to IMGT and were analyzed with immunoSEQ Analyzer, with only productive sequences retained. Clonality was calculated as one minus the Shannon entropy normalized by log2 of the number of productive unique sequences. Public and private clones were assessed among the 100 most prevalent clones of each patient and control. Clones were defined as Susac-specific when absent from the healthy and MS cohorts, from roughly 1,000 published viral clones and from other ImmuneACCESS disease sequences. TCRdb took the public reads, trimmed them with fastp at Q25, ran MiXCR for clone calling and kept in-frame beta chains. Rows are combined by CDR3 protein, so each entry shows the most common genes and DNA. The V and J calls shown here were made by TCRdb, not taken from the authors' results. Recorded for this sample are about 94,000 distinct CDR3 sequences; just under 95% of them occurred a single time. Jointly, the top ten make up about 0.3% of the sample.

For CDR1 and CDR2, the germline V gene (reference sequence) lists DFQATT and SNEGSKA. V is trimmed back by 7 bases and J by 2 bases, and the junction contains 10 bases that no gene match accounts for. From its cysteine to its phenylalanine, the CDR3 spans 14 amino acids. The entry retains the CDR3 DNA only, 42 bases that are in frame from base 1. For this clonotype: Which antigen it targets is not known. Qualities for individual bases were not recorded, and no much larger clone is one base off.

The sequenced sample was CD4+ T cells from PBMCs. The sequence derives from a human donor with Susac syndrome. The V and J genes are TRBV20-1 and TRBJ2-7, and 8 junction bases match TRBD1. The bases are TGCAGTGTAAGACCCCACAGGGGGACCTACGAGCAGTACTTC. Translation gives CSVRPHRGTYEQYF.